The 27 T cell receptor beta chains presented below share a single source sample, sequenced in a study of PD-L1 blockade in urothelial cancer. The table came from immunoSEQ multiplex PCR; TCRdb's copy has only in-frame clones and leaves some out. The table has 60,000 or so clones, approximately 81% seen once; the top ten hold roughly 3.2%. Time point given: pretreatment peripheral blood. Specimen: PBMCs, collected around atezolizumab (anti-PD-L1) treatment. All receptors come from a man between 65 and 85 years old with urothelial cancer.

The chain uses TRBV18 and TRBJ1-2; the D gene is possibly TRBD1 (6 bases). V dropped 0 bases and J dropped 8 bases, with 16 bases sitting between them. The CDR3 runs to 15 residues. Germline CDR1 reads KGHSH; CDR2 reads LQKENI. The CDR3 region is CASSPPIIQGDGYTF. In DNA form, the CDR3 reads TGTGCCAGCTCACCACCGATCATACAGGGTGACGGCTACACCTTC.

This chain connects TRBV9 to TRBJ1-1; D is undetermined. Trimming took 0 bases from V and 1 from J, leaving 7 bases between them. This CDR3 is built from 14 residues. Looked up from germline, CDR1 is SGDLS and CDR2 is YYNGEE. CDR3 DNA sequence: TGTGCCAGCAGCGTAGTGGCAGGGAACACTGAAGCTTTCTTT. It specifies CASSVVAGNTEAFF.

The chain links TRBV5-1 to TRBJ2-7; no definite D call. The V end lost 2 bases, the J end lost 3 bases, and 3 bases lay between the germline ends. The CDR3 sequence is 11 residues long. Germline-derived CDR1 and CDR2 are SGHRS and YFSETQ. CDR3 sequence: CASSFGYEQYF. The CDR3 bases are TGCGCCAGCAGCTTCGGCTACGAGCAGTACTTC.

The CDR3 nucleotides read TGTGCCAGCAGCCAAGAACTGGGTTCGGGCACTGAAGCTTTCTTT. Amino acids: CASSQELGSGTEAFF. The chain has TRBV14 and TRBJ1-1; D call uncertain. Trimming cost V 0 bases and J 4 bases, with 12 bases left between them. CDR1 is SGHDN, CDR2 FVKESK, per germline. The length of the CDR3 is 15 residues. Filled out from reference TRBV14 and TRBJ1-1, the complete variable domain reads EAGVTQFPSHSVIEKGQTVTLRCDPISGHDNLYWYRRVMGKEIKFLLHFVKESKQDESGMPNNRFLAERTGGTYSTLKVQPAELEDSGVYFCASSQELGSGTEAFFGQGTRLTVV.

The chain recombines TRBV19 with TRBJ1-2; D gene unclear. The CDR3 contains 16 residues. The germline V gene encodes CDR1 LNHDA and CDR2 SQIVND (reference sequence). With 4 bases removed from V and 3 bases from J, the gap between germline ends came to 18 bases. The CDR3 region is CASSTGGEGHYYGYTF. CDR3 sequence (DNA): TGTGCCAGTAGTACCGGTGGAGAGGGCCACTACTATGGCTACACCTTC.

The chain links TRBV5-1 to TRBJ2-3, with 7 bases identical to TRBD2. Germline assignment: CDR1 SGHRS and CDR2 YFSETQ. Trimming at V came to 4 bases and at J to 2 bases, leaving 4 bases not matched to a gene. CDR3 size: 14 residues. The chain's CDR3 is CASSPSGLTDTQYF. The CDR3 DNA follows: TGCGCCAGCAGCCCTAGCGGCCTCACAGATACGCAGTATTTT.

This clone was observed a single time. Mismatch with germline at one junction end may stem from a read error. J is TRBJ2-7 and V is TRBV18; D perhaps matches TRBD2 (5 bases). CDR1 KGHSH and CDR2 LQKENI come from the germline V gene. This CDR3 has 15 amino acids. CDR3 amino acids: CTSSRGSGGTYEQYF. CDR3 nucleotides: TGTACCAGCTCACGAGGGAGCGGAGGAACCTACGAGCAGTACTTC.

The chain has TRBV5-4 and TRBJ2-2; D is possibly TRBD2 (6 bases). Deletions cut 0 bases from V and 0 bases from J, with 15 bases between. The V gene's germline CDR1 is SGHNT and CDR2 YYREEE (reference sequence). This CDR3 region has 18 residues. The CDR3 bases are TGTGCCAGCAGCTTGGTAGGGTGGCGGGGCGCGAACACCGGGGAGCTGTTTTTT. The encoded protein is CASSLVGWRGANTGELFF.

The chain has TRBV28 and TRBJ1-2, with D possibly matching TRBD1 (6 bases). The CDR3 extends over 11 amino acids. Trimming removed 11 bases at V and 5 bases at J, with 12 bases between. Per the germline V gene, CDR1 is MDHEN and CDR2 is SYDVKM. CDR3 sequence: CAATGSYGYTF. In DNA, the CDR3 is TGTGCCGCAACAGGGTCGTATGGCTACACCTTC.

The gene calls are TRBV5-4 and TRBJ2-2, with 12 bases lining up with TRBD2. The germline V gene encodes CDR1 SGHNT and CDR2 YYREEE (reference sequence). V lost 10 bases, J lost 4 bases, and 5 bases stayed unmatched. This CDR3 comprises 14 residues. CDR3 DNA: TGTGCCGGCGGACTAGCGGGGCGCACCGGGGAGCTGTTTTTT. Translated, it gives CAGGLAGRTGELFF.

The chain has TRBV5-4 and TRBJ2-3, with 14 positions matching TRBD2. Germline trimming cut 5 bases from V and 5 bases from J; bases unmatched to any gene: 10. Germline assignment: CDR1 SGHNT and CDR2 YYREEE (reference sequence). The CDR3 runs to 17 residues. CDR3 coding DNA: TGTGCCAGCAGTCAGGGACTAGCGGGAGACAGGGGAGATACGCAGTATTTT. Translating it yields CASSQGLAGDRGDTQYF.

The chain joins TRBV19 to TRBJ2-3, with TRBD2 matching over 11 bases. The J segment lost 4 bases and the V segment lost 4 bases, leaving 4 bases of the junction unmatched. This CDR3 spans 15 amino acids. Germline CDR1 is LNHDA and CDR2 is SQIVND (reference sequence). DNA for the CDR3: TGTGCCAGTAGTAGTAGCGGGAGGGCCTCAGATACGCAGTATTTT. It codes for CASSSSGRASDTQYF.

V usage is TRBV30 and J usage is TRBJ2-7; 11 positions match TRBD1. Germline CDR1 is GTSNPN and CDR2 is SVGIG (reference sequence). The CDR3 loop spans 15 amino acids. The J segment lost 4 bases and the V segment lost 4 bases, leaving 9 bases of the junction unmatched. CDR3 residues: CAWTTAGTGGYEQYF. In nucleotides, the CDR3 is TGTGCCTGGACCACCGCCGGGACAGGGGGTTACGAGCAGTACTTC.

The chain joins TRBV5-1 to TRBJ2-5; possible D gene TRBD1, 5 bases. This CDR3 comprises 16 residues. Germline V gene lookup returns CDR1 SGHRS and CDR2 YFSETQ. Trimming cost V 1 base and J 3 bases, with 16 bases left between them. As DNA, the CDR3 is TGCGCCAGCAGCTTGTGGGGCAGACCTGAAAAAGAGACCCAGTACTTC. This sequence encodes CASSLWGRPEKETQYF.

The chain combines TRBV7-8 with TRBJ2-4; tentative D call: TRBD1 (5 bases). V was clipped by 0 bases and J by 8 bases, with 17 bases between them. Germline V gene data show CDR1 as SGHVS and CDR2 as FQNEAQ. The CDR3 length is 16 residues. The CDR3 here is CASSLAPPTLGDIQYF. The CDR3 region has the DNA TGTGCCAGCAGCTTAGCGCCCCCCACCCTAGGGGACATTCAGTACTTC.

The CDR3 sequence: CASSLYGGGFAKNIQYF. In nucleotides, the CDR3 is TGTGCCAGCAGCTTATATGGGGGGGGGTTCGCCAAAAACATTCAGTACTTC. J is TRBJ2-4 and V is TRBV7-9; 7 bases align to TRBD2. The CDR3 runs to 17 residues. V shed 2 bases, J shed 1 base, and the junction held 8 bases outside the gene matches. In germline, CDR1 is SEHNR, CDR2 FQNEAQ (reference sequence).

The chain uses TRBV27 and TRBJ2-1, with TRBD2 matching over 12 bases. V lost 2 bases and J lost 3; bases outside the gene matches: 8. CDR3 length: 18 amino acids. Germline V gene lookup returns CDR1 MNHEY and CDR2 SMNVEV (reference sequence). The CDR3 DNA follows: TGTGCCAGCAGTTTACGGTACGGGACTAGCGGGTTCTACAATGAGCAGTTCTTC. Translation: CASSLRYGTSGFYNEQFF.

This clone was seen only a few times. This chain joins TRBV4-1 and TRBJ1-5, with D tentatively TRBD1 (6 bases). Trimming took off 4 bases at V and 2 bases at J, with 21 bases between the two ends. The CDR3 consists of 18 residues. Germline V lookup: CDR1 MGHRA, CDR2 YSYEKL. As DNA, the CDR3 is TGCGCCAGCAGCCCGGTGGTGGGGGCTGCCGATGGCAATCAGCCCCAGCATTTT. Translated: CASSPVVGAADGNQPQHF.

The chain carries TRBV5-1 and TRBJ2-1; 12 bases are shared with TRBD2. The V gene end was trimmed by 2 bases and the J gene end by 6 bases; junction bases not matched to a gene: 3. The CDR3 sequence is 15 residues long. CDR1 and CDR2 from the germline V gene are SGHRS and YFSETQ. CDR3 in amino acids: CASSFMTSGSNEQFF. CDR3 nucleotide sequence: TGCGCCAGCAGCTTTATGACTAGCGGGAGCAATGAGCAGTTCTTC.

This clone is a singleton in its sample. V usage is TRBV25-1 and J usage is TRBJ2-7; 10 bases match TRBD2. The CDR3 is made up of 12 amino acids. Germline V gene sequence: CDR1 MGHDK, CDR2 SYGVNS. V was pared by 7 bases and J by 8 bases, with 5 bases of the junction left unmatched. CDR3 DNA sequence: TGTGCCAGCACTCTAGCGGGGGACCAGCAGTACTTC. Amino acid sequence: CASTLAGDQQYF.

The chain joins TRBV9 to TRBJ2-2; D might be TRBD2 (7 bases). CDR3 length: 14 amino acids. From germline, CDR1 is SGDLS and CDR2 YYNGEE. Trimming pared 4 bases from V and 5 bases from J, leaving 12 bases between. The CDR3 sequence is CASSPRGGTGELFF. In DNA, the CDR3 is TGTGCCAGCAGCCCGAGGGGGGGAACCGGGGAGCTGTTTTTT.

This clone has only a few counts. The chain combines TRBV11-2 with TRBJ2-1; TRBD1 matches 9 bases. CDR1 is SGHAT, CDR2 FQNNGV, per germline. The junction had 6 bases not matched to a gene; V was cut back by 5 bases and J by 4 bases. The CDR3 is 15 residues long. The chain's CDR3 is CASSPGTGPYNEQFF. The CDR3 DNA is TGTGCCAGCAGCCCAGGGACAGGGCCATACAATGAGCAGTTCTTC.

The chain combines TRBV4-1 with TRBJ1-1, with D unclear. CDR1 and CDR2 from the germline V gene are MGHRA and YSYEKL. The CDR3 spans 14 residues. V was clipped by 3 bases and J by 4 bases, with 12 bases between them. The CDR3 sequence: CASSQPRGGTEAFF. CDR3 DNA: TGCGCCAGCAGCCAGCCGCGAGGTGGCACTGAAGCTTTCTTT.

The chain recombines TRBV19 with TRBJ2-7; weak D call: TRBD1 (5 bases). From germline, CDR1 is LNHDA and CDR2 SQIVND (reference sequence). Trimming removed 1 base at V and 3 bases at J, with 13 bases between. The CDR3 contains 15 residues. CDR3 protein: CASSIVLGPGYEQYF. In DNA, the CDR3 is TGTGCCAGTAGTATAGTTCTGGGGCCTGGCTACGAGCAGTACTTC.

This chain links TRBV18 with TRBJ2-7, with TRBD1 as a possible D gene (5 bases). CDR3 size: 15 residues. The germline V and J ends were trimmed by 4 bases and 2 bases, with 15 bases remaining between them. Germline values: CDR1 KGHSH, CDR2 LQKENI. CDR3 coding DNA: TGTGCCAGCTCACTTTCCTACAGGTCTACCTACGAGCAGTACTTC. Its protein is CASSLSYRSTYEQYF.

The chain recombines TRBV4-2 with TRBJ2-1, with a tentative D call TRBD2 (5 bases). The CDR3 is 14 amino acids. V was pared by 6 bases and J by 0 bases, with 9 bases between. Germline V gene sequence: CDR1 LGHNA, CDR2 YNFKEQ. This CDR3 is CASRNRDSYNEQFF. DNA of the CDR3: TGTGCCAGCAGGAACCGGGACTCCTACAATGAGCAGTTCTTC.

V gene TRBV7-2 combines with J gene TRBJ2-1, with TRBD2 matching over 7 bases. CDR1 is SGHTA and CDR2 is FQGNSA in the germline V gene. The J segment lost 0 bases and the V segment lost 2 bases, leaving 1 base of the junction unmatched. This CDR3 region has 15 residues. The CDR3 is CASSLPGGSYNEQFF. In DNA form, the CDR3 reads TGTGCCAGCAGCTTACCGGGAGGCTCCTACAATGAGCAGTTCTTC.